These T cell receptor beta chains were read from a single sample in a study of cytomegalovirus exposure and HLA in healthy donors. Data came from immunoSEQ multiplex PCR; TCRdb stores just in-frame clones and leaves some out. The table shows some 220,000 clones, with more than 75% occurring only once. Input material: PBMCs. These receptor sequences come from a girl under 10 years old in good health and CMV-seronegative. Both conserved end residues are part of each CDR3. D genes are given only for firm matches. For some rows the clone size is stated as once, few or many, or as a class when expanded; others skip it.

d_call: TRBD1
j_call: TRBJ2-7
clone_size: NA
v_call: TRBV5-1
cdr3_nt: TGCGCCAGCAGGCGTGGCGGGACAGGGGGGGGAGGCGAGCAGTACTTC
cdr3_aa: CASRRGGTGGGGEQYF

d_call: NA
j_call: TRBJ1-1
clone_size: NA
v_call: TRBV4-1
cdr3_nt: TGCGCCAGCAGCCAAGCAACAGGACACCCGAACACTGAGGCTTTCTTT
cdr3_aa: CASSQATGHPNTEAFF

d_call: NA
j_call: TRBJ1-5
clone_size: NA
v_call: TRBV10-3
cdr3_nt: TGTGCCATCAGTGGAGGAAAGGGGGAGAACAATCAGCCCCAGCATTTT
cdr3_aa: CAISGGKGENNQPQHF

d_call: TRBD2
j_call: TRBJ2-7
clone_size: NA
v_call: TRBV7-2
cdr3_nt: TGTGCCAGCAGCTCTCTGGCGGGGGCCTACGAGCAGTACTTC
cdr3_aa: CASSSLAGAYEQYF

d_call: TRBD2
j_call: TRBJ2-1
clone_size: once
v_call: TRBV7-9
cdr3_nt: TGTTCCAGCAGCTTACGTCTAGCGGGGGGCAATGAGCAGTTCTTC
cdr3_aa: CSSSLRLAGGNEQFF

d_call: NA
j_call: TRBJ2-2
clone_size: NA
v_call: TRBV27
cdr3_nt: TGTGCCAGCAGCGCGACCCGCATCGGAGCCGGGGAGCTGTTTTTT
cdr3_aa: CASSATRIGAGELFF

d_call: NA
j_call: TRBJ2-6
clone_size: NA
v_call: TRBV6-6
cdr3_nt: TGTGCCAGCAGAAGAGGGGGGGGGCGCGGGGCCAACGTCCTGACTTTC
cdr3_aa: CASRRGGGRGANVLTF

d_call: NA
j_call: TRBJ1-2
clone_size: NA
v_call: TRBV9
cdr3_nt: TGTGCCAGCAGCCACCCCTATAGGACAGTTTCGAACTATGGCTACACCTTC
cdr3_aa: CASSHPYRTVSNYGYTF

d_call: NA
j_call: TRBJ1-2
clone_size: NA
v_call: TRBV29-1
cdr3_nt: TGCAGCGTTCAACAGGTTGAGATTGGCTACACCTTC
cdr3_aa: CSVQQVEIGYTF

d_call: NA
j_call: TRBJ1-2
clone_size: NA
v_call: TRBV6-5
cdr3_nt: TGTGCCAGCAGTTACGGCCCCTATGGCTACACCTTC
cdr3_aa: CASSYGPYGYTF

d_call: NA
j_call: TRBJ1-4
clone_size: NA
v_call: TRBV9
cdr3_nt: TGTGCCAGCAGCGTCGAGGGTGGGAGGACTGAAAAACTGTTTTTT
cdr3_aa: CASSVEGGRTEKLFF

d_call: TRBD2
j_call: TRBJ2-1
clone_size: NA
v_call: TRBV6-1
cdr3_nt: TGTGCCAGCAGTGAAGCAGGCGGGAGAGGTCATGAGCAGTTCTTC
cdr3_aa: CASSEAGGRGHEQFF

d_call: NA
j_call: TRBJ2-1
clone_size: NA
v_call: TRBV6-6
cdr3_nt: TGTGCCAGCACAGGTCGGTACAATGAGCAGTTCTTC
cdr3_aa: CASTGRYNEQFF

d_call: TRBD1
j_call: TRBJ1-1
clone_size: few
v_call: TRBV4-1
cdr3_nt: TGCGCCAGCAGCCCGGGACCAGGGGGCGCGAACACTGAAGCTTTCTTT
cdr3_aa: CASSPGPGGANTEAFF

d_call: NA
j_call: TRBJ2-5
clone_size: NA
v_call: TRBV19
cdr3_nt: TGTGCCAGTAACGGAGGGGTAGTAGTGGAGTGGGAGACCCAGTACTTC
cdr3_aa: CASNGGVVVEWETQYF

d_call: TRBD2
j_call: TRBJ2-7
clone_size: NA
v_call: TRBV5-4
cdr3_nt: TGTGCCAGCAGGGCGGGGTCCGGGGGGACCTCCTACGAGCAGTACTTC
cdr3_aa: CASRAGSGGTSYEQYF

d_call: TRBD1
j_call: TRBJ1-1
clone_size: NA
v_call: TRBV9
cdr3_nt: TGTGCCAGCAGCGACGGGACAGGGAAAGGTTTGGTCATGGACACTGAAGCTTTCTTT
cdr3_aa: CASSDGTGKGLVMDTEAFF

d_call: TRBD2
j_call: TRBJ2-1
clone_size: NA
v_call: TRBV4-2
cdr3_nt: TGTGCCAGCAGCCAAGATCCGGCTAGCGGGAGGGATGGGCAGTTCTTC
cdr3_aa: CASSQDPASGRDGQFF

d_call: TRBD2
j_call: TRBJ2-1
clone_size: NA
v_call: TRBV4-1
cdr3_nt: TGCGCCAGCAGCCGCTCCGGGACTAGCCCCAATGAGCAGTTCTTC
cdr3_aa: CASSRSGTSPNEQFF

d_call: TRBD2
j_call: TRBJ2-7
clone_size: NA
v_call: TRBV19
cdr3_nt: TGTGCCAGTAGTGCGGGACTAGCGGGCTACGAGCAGTACTTC
cdr3_aa: CASSAGLAGYEQYF

d_call: NA
j_call: TRBJ1-1
clone_size: NA
v_call: TRBV19
cdr3_nt: TGTGCCTCAACCCACAGGGTTTTAAACACTGAAGCTTTCTTT
cdr3_aa: CASTHRVLNTEAFF

d_call: NA
j_call: TRBJ1-1
clone_size: once
v_call: TRBV7-7
cdr3_nt: TGTGCCAGCAGCTTATCGGTACAGTTGAACACTGAAGCTTTCTTT
cdr3_aa: CASSLSVQLNTEAFF

d_call: NA
j_call: TRBJ1-3
clone_size: NA
v_call: TRBV9
cdr3_nt: TGTGCCAGCAGCGCCCAACCGGGGGGAACTGGAAACACCATATATTTT
cdr3_aa: CASSAQPGGTGNTIYF

d_call: NA
j_call: TRBJ1-2
clone_size: NA
v_call: TRBV5-1
cdr3_nt: TGCGCCAGCAGCCTGGGAGGGGGTGGGCCCCATGGCTACACCTTC
cdr3_aa: CASSLGGGGPHGYTF

d_call: NA
j_call: TRBJ1-3
clone_size: NA
v_call: TRBV19
cdr3_nt: TGTGCCAGTAGTGACACTTCCTCTGGAAACACCATATATTTT
cdr3_aa: CASSDTSSGNTIYF